The sequence of this T cell receptor (beta chain) was determined in a study of T cells in localized non-small cell lung cancer. CDR1 is SGHRS and CDR2 is YFSETQ in the germline V gene. V shed 2 bases and J 7 bases; nucleotides not matched to a gene: 9. The CDR3 runs to 16 residues. Method: immunoSEQ multiplex PCR; TCRdb's copy keeps in-frame clones and lacks some. The table shows 65,000 to 80,000 clones, with about four fifths occurring only once. This chain uses TRBV5-1 with TRBJ2-7; 13 bases agree with TRBD2. The receptor's source is a female donor of 60 years or more with stage I lung adenocarcinoma. The specimen comprised peripheral blood, sampled before any cancer treatment. This chain's CDR3 is CASSLGPPGLAGEQYF. The CDR3 DNA follows: TGCGCCAGCAGCTTAGGTCCCCCGGGACTAGCGGGGGAGCAGTACTTC. The variable domain in full, completed from reference TRBV5-1 and TRBJ2-7, reads KAGVTQTPRYLIKTRGQQVTLSCSPISGHRSVSWYQQTPGQGLQFLFEYFSETQRNKGNFPGRFSGRQFSNSRSEMNVSTLELGDSALYLCASSLGPPGLAGEQYFGPGTRLTVT.